This T cell receptor (beta chain) was profiled in a study of shared clonotypes between healthy human individuals. The CDR3 contains 13 residues. The ends lost 6 bases at V and 6 bases at J; junction bases unmatched: 4. Looked up from germline, CDR1 is SGDLS and CDR2 is YYNGEE. Adult Caucasians living in Nashville, Tennessee made up all of the donors. On this clone itself: The antigen is undetermined.

The study ran the assay at deep level. For every subset, genomic DNA was evenly distributed across several immunoSEQ plates. Sequencing was performed with immunoSEQ multiplex PCR; in TCRdb, only in-frame clones are kept and a portion is missing. The sample shows about 1 million clones, around four fifths of them seen only once. Study observations and caveats: Around 4.9% of naive CD4 clonotypes were shared across a handful of donors.

This chain links TRBV9 with TRBJ2-3; 10 bases are a match to TRBD2. Sequenced: memory CD4+ T cells sorted from blood. Subset in this sample: CD45RA-negative fraction. The clonotype comes from a man between 18 and 35 years old in good health. The CDR3 nucleotides are TGTGCCAGCAATAGCGGGGGGCGGGATACGCAGTATTTT. Protein: CASNSGGRDTQYF.